Below are 30 T cell receptor beta chains sequenced from a single sample in a study of T cells in Graves' hyperthyroidism and ophthalmopathy. Authors of the study amplified TCR beta CDR3 regions from RNA transcripts. The TCR CDR3 was amplified in a first-round RT-PCR using the HTBI primer set. A single record per CDR3 protein comes from TCRdb applying MiXCR to the multiplex PCR reads. This sample has almost 600,000 distinct CDR3 sequences, with about 43% found just once. The specimen was peripheral blood or thyroid tissue (not recorded which). These receptor sequences come from a woman aged 18-29 years with Graves' hyperthyroidism.

The rearrangement links TRBV10-3 to TRBJ1-1; tentative D call: TRBD1 (6 bases). This CDR3 region has 15 residues. V lost 4 bases to trimming and J lost 3 bases, with 15 bases between them. CDR1 and CDR2 (germline): ENHRY, SYGVKD. The CDR3 coding sequence is TGTGCCATCAGTGCTAGAGGGGGTCGGGACACTGAAGCTTTCTTT. The encoded protein is CAISARGGRDTEAFF.

V and J are TRBV2 and TRBJ2-7, with 9 bases that match TRBD2. The CDR3 is 14 amino acids. The germline gives CDR1 SNHLY, CDR2 FYNNEI. The V and J ends lost 7 bases and 3 bases, in that order; junction bases with no gene match: 7. CDR3 DNA sequence: TGTGCCAGCAAGAAGGGACTAGCTTACTACGAGCAGTACTTC. As protein: CASKKGLAYYEQYF.

This clonotype was picked up one time. The rearrangement joins TRBV20-1 to TRBJ1-2; a possible D gene is TRBD1 (5 bases). The CDR3 sequence is 12 residues long. CDR1 and CDR2 (germline): DFQATT, SNEGSKA (reference sequence). The germline V and J ends were trimmed by 3 bases and 13 bases, with 18 bases remaining between them. CDR3 amino acids: CSAREDKALCTF. The CDR3 DNA reads TGCAGTGCTAGGGAGGACAAGGCCTTGTGCACCTTC.

The CDR3 is CASSLGDRAGNSPLHF. CDR3 coding DNA: TGTGCCAGCAGTTTGGGGGACAGGGCTGGCAATTCACCCCTCCACTTT. V and J are TRBV25-1 and TRBJ1-6, with 9 positions matching TRBD1. Unmatched junction bases numbered 9, after V lost 5 bases and J lost 7 bases. Germline V gives CDR1 MGHDK, CDR2 SYGVNS. The CDR3 has 16 residues.

This clonotype showed up just a few times. The V gene is TRBV5-4, the J gene TRBJ2-7; 9 bases are a match to TRBD2. There are 17 residues in the CDR3. J lost 3 bases, V lost 0 bases, and 10 bases had no gene match. Germline V gene data show CDR1 as SGHNT and CDR2 as YYREEE (reference sequence). The CDR3 loop reads CASSLVVAGLAIYEQYF. In DNA, the CDR3 is TGTGCCAGCAGCTTGGTTGTAGCGGGACTAGCCATCTACGAGCAGTACTTC. The full variable domain, rest sourced from reference TRBV5-4 and TRBJ2-7, is ETGVTQSPTHLIKTRGQQVTLRCSSQSGHNTVSWYQQALGQGPQFIFQYYREEENGRGNFPPRFSGLQFPNYSSELNVNALELDDSALYLCASSLVVAGLAIYEQYFGPGTRLTVT.

This chain connects TRBV7-2 to TRBJ2-3, with 7 bases identical to TRBD2. The CDR3 is made up of 15 amino acids. The germline V gene has CDR1 SGHTA and CDR2 FQGNSA. Trimming at V came to 3 bases and at J to 3 bases, leaving 6 bases not matched to a gene. The CDR3 DNA reads TGTGCCAGCAGCTTTAAGGGAGGGCCAACAGATACGCAGTATTTT. Its protein is CASSFKGGPTDTQYF. The full variable domain, its missing parts supplied by reference TRBV7-2 and TRBJ2-3, is GAGVSQSPSNKVTEKGKDVELRCDPISGHTALYWYRQSLGQGLEFLIYFQGNSAPDKSGLPSDRFSAERTGGSVSTLTIQRTQQEDSAVYLCASSFKGGPTDTQYFGPGTRLTVL.

The table lists this clonotype with many counts. The J gene is TRBJ1-4, the V gene TRBV29-1; D remains ambiguous. The CDR3 totals 12 residues. In germline, CDR1 is SQVTM, CDR2 ANQGSEA. Trimming removed 4 bases at V and 8 bases at J, with 11 bases between. CDR3 in DNA: TGCAGCGTTGGGGGAATTGGAGAAAAACTGTTTTTT. This codes for CSVGGIGEKLFF.

This clonotype was observed at least ten times. DNA for the CDR3: TGTGCCAGCAGTTTATTGGGGACTGAAGCTTTCTTT. Translated, it gives CASSLLGTEAFF. This rearrangement joins TRBV12-3 or TRBV12-4 to TRBJ1-1, with D hard to call. V lost 2 bases, J lost 5 bases, and 6 bases lay in between. CDR3 length equals 12 residues.

This clonotype showed up just once. The J gene is TRBJ1-4, the V gene TRBV20-1, with TRBD1 matching 9 bases. V shed 1 base and J 3 bases; nucleotides not matched to a gene: 0. This CDR3 has 14 residues. Germline values: CDR1 DFQATT, CDR2 SNEGSKA (reference sequence). The CDR3 is CSARGTGANEKLFF. The CDR3 DNA reads as TGCAGTGCTAGAGGGACAGGGGCTAATGAAAAACTGTTTTTT.

This clonotype was picked up many times. The V gene is TRBV5-1, the J gene TRBJ1-1; TRBD1 aligns across 8 bases. The CDR3 covers 16 residues. Germline CDR1 SGHRS, CDR2 YFSETQ. V dropped 4 bases and J dropped 7; count of bases not matched to a gene: 15. The CDR3 nucleotides are TGCGCCAGCAGCAGCCAACCGGACAGGGTACGGGGTGAAGCTTTCTTT. It codes for CASSSQPDRVRGEAFF. Using reference TRBV5-1 and TRBJ1-1 for the parts outside the CDR3, the full variable domain is KAGVTQTPRYLIKTRGQQVTLSCSPISGHRSVSWYQQTPGQGLQFLFEYFSETQRNKGNFPGRFSGRQFSNSRSEMNVSTLELGDSALYLCASSSQPDRVRGEAFFGQGTRLTVV.

The chain links TRBV24-1 to TRBJ2-5; TRBD1 might be the D (6 bases). The V end lost 3 bases, the J end lost 6 bases, and 16 bases lay between the germline ends. Germline CDR1 reads KGHDR; CDR2 reads SFDVKD. CDR3 size: 15 residues. CDR3: CATSDRNRDRQTQYF. CDR3 sequence (DNA): TGTGCCACCAGTGATCGTAACAGGGATCGTCAGACCCAGTACTTC.

This clonotype was recorded at least ten times. The chain couples TRBV15 to TRBJ1-4, with TRBD1 identical over 9 bases. The V and J ends lost 1 base and 5 bases, in that order; junction bases with no gene match: 5. Germline V CDR1 and CDR2: LNHNV, YYDKDF (reference sequence). This CDR3 has 16 amino acids. CDR3 sequence reads: CATSRVSGQGNEKLFF. CDR3 coding DNA: TGTGCCACCAGCAGAGTGTCGGGACAGGGCAATGAAAAACTGTTTTTT.

This clonotype was seen repeatedly, ten times or more. The chain is built from TRBV4-3 and TRBJ1-2, with a tentative D call TRBD1 (6 bases). V lost 2 bases and J lost 3, with 10 bases in between. From germline, CDR1 is LGHNA and CDR2 YSLEER. The CDR3 runs 14 residues. Here the CDR3 DNA reads TGCGCCAGCAGCCAATTTAGGGGGGACTATGGCTACACCTTC. Protein product: CASSQFRGDYGYTF.

The chain carries TRBV13 and TRBJ1-3; possible D gene TRBD1, 5 bases. Germline assignment: CDR1 PRHDT and CDR2 FYEKMQ (reference sequence). The ends were cut back, 10 bases at V and 1 base at J, with 11 bases in the middle. The CDR3 consists of 13 residues. The CDR3 DNA is TGTGCCATTCTCCCAGGGTCTGGAAACACCATATATTTT. Translating gives CAILPGSGNTIYF.

The chain links TRBV29-1 to TRBJ2-7, with 8 bases aligning to TRBD2. The CDR3 totals 13 residues. Trimming took 6 bases from V and 3 from J; bases not matched to a gene: 7. Looked up from germline, CDR1 is SQVTM and CDR2 is ANQGSEA. The CDR3 region is CSVTGLAYYEQYF. CDR3 DNA: TGCAGCGTAACCGGACTAGCTTACTACGAGCAGTACTTC.

This clonotype was recorded many times. V usage is TRBV7-8 and J usage is TRBJ2-2, with TRBD2 identical over 15 bases. Losses at the gene ends were 3 bases for V and 6 bases for J; bases not matched to a gene: 14. CDR1 and CDR2 (germline): SGHVS, FQNEAQ. This CDR3 region has 20 residues. CDR3 in amino acids: CASSLRDRAGLAGGAGELFF. CDR3 coding DNA: TGTGCCAGCAGCTTGCGGGACAGAGCAGGACTAGCGGGAGGGGCCGGGGAGCTGTTTTTT.

The chain links TRBV7-6 to TRBJ2-1; a possible D gene is TRBD2 (6 bases). Gene TRBJ2-7 matches the end of the DNA better, so the J call may be wrong. Germline CDR1 is SGHVS and CDR2 is FNYEAQ. This CDR3 is 15 amino acids long. CDR3 coding DNA: TGTGCCAGCAGCCCGCGGGGCGTCTCCTACAATGAGCAGTACTTC. It yields the protein CASSPRGVSYNEQYF.

This clonotype was detected ten times or more. V usage is TRBV7-2 and J usage is TRBJ2-2, with 7 bases matching TRBD1. The CDR3 runs 14 residues. V was pared by 6 bases and J by 6 bases, with 7 bases of the junction left unmatched. Germline CDR1 is SGHTA and CDR2 is FQGNSA. In nucleotides, the CDR3 is TGTGCCAGCAGATACGGACAGGTCGCCGGGGAGCTGTTTTTT. Amino acids: CASRYGQVAGELFF.

The chain employs TRBV5-1 and TRBJ2-3; 10 bases agree with TRBD2. CDR3 size: 17 residues. The junction had 4 bases not matched to a gene; V was cut back by 0 bases and J by 0 bases. Germline values: CDR1 SGHRS, CDR2 YFSETQ. The CDR3 spells CASSLAPSGRSTDTQYF. The CDR3 coding sequence is TGCGCCAGCAGCTTGGCGCCTAGCGGGAGAAGCACAGATACGCAGTATTTT.

This chain links TRBV4-1 with TRBJ2-2; D is ambiguous. From germline, CDR1 is MGHRA and CDR2 YSYEKL. The CDR3 runs to 15 residues. The V and J ends lost 0 bases and 7 bases respectively, with 12 bases between them. The DNA of the CDR3 is TGCGCCAGCAGCCAAGAGGGTCCCTGGGGCGGGGAGCTGTTTTTT. Amino acid sequence: CASSQEGPWGGELFF.

The chain is built from TRBV27 and TRBJ1-1, with 7 bases fitting TRBD1. The junction had 13 bases not matched to a gene; V was cut back by 5 bases and J by 4 bases. There are 16 residues in the CDR3. CDR1 is MNHEY, CDR2 SMNVEV, per germline (reference sequence). The CDR3 loop is CASSPRNRGYITEAFF. CDR3 in DNA: TGTGCCAGCAGTCCTCGGAACAGGGGATATATCACTGAAGCTTTCTTT.

This clonotype was found many times. The V gene is TRBV20-1, the J gene TRBJ1-4, with D tentatively TRBD1 (6 bases). The germline V and J ends were trimmed by 2 bases and 8 bases, with 12 bases remaining between them. The CDR3 spans 13 residues. The germline V gene has CDR1 DFQATT and CDR2 SNEGSKA (reference sequence). In nucleotides, the CDR3 is TGCAGTGCTAGATCGTCGGGGGCAGAAAAACTGTTTTTT. Its translation is CSARSSGAEKLFF.

The chain carries TRBV20-1 and TRBJ2-1; perhaps TRBD2 as D (5 bases). This CDR3 has 13 residues. CDR1 is DFQATT, CDR2 SNEGSKA, per germline (reference sequence). V lost 6 bases and J lost 6, with 15 bases in between. The CDR3 protein is CSAWGSGSNEQFF. The CDR3 coding sequence is TGCAGTGCGTGGGGTTCGGGAAGCAATGAGCAGTTCTTC.

The J gene is TRBJ2-6, the V gene TRBV19; 11 nucleotides agree with TRBD1. J gave up 0 bases and V 9 bases, and 7 bases lay outside the gene matches. The CDR3 covers 17 residues. The germline V gene encodes CDR1 LNHDA and CDR2 SQIVND (reference sequence). CDR3 sequence: CASSGQGAVSGANVLTF. CDR3 nucleotides: TGTGCCAGCTCCGGACAGGGGGCCGTCTCTGGGGCCAACGTCCTGACTTTC.

This clonotype came up a few times. No conserved phenylalanine or tryptophan ends this CDR3, so it is likely a read error. The DNA is omitted, as the CDR3 cannot be located on it reliably, and the CDR3 follows TCRdb's listing. This chain joins TRBV11-2 and TRBJ2-6; the table calls TRBD1, which could not be checked here. The V gene's germline CDR1 is SGHAT and CDR2 FQNNGV. Termini included, the CDR3 measures 8 amino acids. CDR3: CASSYVLG.

This clonotype was detected many times. J is TRBJ1-5 and V is TRBV12-3 or TRBV12-4, with 8 nucleotides matching TRBD1. V lost 6 bases to trimming and J lost 4 bases; unmatched junction nucleotides: 11. The CDR3 has 16 residues. The CDR3 nucleotides read TGTGCCAGCAGCCAAACTGGACAGGGAGTTAATCAGCCCCAGCATTTT. It yields the protein CASSQTGQGVNQPQHF.

This clonotype was detected only a few times. This CDR3 is CASSDPSGQGGQPQHF. CDR3 bases: TGTGCCAGCAGTGATCCGTCGGGACAGGGGGGGCAGCCCCAGCATTTT. The J gene is TRBJ1-5, the V gene TRBV25-1; 11 bases align to TRBD1. This CDR3 has 16 residues. With V trimmed by 3 bases and J by 7 bases, 8 bases remained unmatched. Germline V gene lookup returns CDR1 MGHDK and CDR2 SYGVNS.

V and J are TRBV11-2 and TRBJ2-3, with TRBD2 matching 8 bases. The V gene's germline CDR1 is SGHAT and CDR2 FQNNGV. The CDR3 totals 15 residues. With 6 bases clipped from V and 1 base from J, the junction kept 6 bases outside the gene matches. The CDR3, as DNA: TGTGCCAGCAGTGTTGCGGGAGGACGCACAGATACGCAGTATTTT. Protein: CASSVAGGRTDTQYF.

The table lists this clonotype with many counts. This chain uses TRBV20-1 with TRBJ1-1; D gene uncertain. V lost 1 base and J lost 0, with 6 bases in between. The CDR3 has 13 amino acids. Germline CDR1 DFQATT, CDR2 SNEGSKA (reference sequence). CDR3 region: CSARGLLNTEAFF. DNA for the CDR3: TGCAGTGCTAGAGGACTCCTGAACACTGAAGCTTTCTTT.

This clonotype was seen many times. V is TRBV6-5 and J is TRBJ2-7, with D possibly TRBD2 on 6 matching bases. CDR1 MNHEY and CDR2 SVGAGI come from the germline V gene. CDR3 length: 15 residues. Trimming removed 2 bases from V and 5 bases from J, with 16 bases in between. CDR3 in amino acids: CASSYARGTLDEQYF. DNA for the CDR3: TGTGCCAGCAGTTACGCCCGAGGGACTCTCGACGAGCAGTACTTC.